These T cell receptor beta chains were read from a single sample in a study of vaccination and CD4 T cells after COVID-19. The antigens of these receptors remain unknown. MiXCR, applied by TCRdb to the PCR reads, yields one record per CDR3 protein. Among some 18,000 distinct CDR3 sequences, under 80% were seen once, and the ten largest hold around 8%. Material for sequencing was CD4+ T cells from blood, cultured in vitro. The source is a human donor who had recovered from COVID-19. Both conserved end residues are part of each CDR3. D genes are given only for firm matches. The listing skips clone size in some rows; elsewhere it reads once, few, many or a size class.

>-|TRBV19|-|TRBJ1-1
CASSIIRTNTEAFF
TGTGCCAGTAGTATTATCAGAACGAACACTGAAGCTTTCTTT
>-|TRBV6-2/TRBV6-3|few|TRBJ1-5
CASSQTDSNQPQHF
TGTGCCAGCAGCCAAACTGACAGCAATCAGCCCCAGCATTTT
>-|TRBV11-3|-|TRBJ2-7
CASSPPGRRGLYEQYF
TGTGCCAGCAGCCCGCCGGGACGGCGGGGGCTCTACGAGCAGTACTTC
>-|TRBV20-1|-|TRBJ1-1
CSARGGRAGGEAFF
TGCAGTGCTAGAGGGGGCAGGGCGGGGGGAGAAGCTTTCTTT
>TRBD1|TRBV6-1|-|TRBJ1-4
CASSVTGARLLF
TGTGCCAGCAGTGTTACAGGGGCAAGGCTACTTTTT
>TRBD1|TRBV7-2|few|TRBJ1-1
CASSLPRDRGLVNTEAFF
TGTGCCAGCAGCTTACCCCGGGACAGGGGGCTTGTGAACACTGAAGCTTTCTTT
>TRBD2|TRBV7-9|-|TRBJ2-7
CASSLGAGVSPYF
TGTGCCAGCAGCTTGGGAGCGGGAGTTAGTCCGTACTTC
>-|TRBV20-1|-|TRBJ2-7
CSARVRGGEQYF
TGCAGTGCTAGAGTCAGGGGGGGCGAGCAGTACTTC
>TRBD1|TRBV7-9|few|TRBJ1-2
CASSLWTGYGYTF
TGTGCCAGCAGCTTATGGACAGGATATGGCTACACCTTC
>TRBD2|TRBV5-8|-|TRBJ2-6
CASSRISGTTYSGANVLTF
TGTGCCAGCAGCCGGATATCCGGGACTACTTACTCTGGGGCCAACGTCCTGACTTTC
>-|TRBV11-2|-|TRBJ2-3
CASSLDGNLRSADTQYF
TGTGCCAGCAGCTTAGACGGAAACCTCCGAAGCGCAGATACGCAGTATTTT
>-|TRBV27|-|TRBJ1-1
CASSFQGRTEAFF
TGTGCCAGCAGTTTTCAGGGCAGGACTGAAGCTTTCTTT
>-|TRBV4-3|-|TRBJ2-1
CASSQRWSSYNEQFF
TGCGCCAGCAGCCAAAGATGGAGCTCCTACAATGAGCAGTTCTTC
>-|TRBV29-1|-|TRBJ2-2
CSVEIDTGELFF
TGCAGCGTTGAAATCGACACCGGGGAGCTGTTTTTT
>-|TRBV19|-|TRBJ1-2
CASSRSGATANYGYTF
TGTGCCAGTAGTAGGTCAGGGGCGACAGCTAACTATGGCTACACCTTC
>TRBD1|TRBV2|once|TRBJ2-3
CASSESELIQGLDTQYF
TGTGCCAGCAGTGAATCAGAACTTATACAGGGGTTGGATACGCAGTATTTT
>-|TRBV6-2/TRBV6-3|-|TRBJ1-2
CASSPLQGSHGYTF
TGTGCCAGCTCACCCCTCCAGGGGTCCCATGGCTACACCTTC
>-|TRBV7-8|-|TRBJ2-7
CASSLVAGQMSYEQYF
TGTGCCAGCAGCTTAGTAGCGGGACAGATGTCCTACGAGCAGTACTTC
>TRBD2|TRBV7-3|once|TRBJ2-5
CASGFGGDQETQYF
TGTGCCAGCGGCTTTGGGGGGGACCAAGAGACCCAGTACTTC
>TRBD1|TRBV10-3|-|TRBJ1-3
CAIRQGAAGNTIYF
TGTGCCATCAGGCAGGGGGCCGCTGGAAACACCATATATTTT
>-|TRBV15|few|TRBJ2-3
CATSRDIYTDTQYF
TGTGCCACCAGCCGGGACATTTACACAGATACGCAGTATTTT
>-|TRBV7-6|-|TRBJ2-5
CASSFELGFQETQYF
TGTGCCAGCAGCTTCGAACTAGGGTTCCAAGAGACCCAGTACTTC
>TRBD1|TRBV6-5|-|TRBJ1-5
CASSYGRGNQPQHF
TGTGCCAGCAGTTACGGCAGGGGGAATCAGCCCCAGCATTTT
>-|TRBV15|-|TRBJ2-3
CATSRWDRDTDTQYF
TGTGCCACCAGCAGGTGGGACCGTGACACAGATACGCAGTATTTT
>TRBD1|TRBV10-3|once|TRBJ1-1
CAISVSGTGRTEAFF
TGTGCCATCAGTGTTTCCGGGACAGGGCGTACTGAAGCTTTCTTT
>TRBD1|TRBV6-2/TRBV6-3|-|TRBJ1-5
CASSPRGQGLQPQHF
TGTGCCAGCAGCCCACGTGGACAGGGTCTTCAGCCCCAGCATTTT
>-|TRBV27|-|TRBJ2-7
CASSPGRDVRFEQYF
TGTGCCAGCAGTCCCGGAAGGGACGTTCGTTTCGAGCAGTACTTC
>-|TRBV6-2/TRBV6-3|-|TRBJ2-7
CATRGDYLYEQYF
TGTGCCACAAGGGGAGACTACCTCTACGAGCAGTACTTC
>-|TRBV20-1|few|TRBJ1-2
CSAPTGFDGYTF
TGCAGTGCTCCAACGGGATTTGACGGCTACACCTTC
>TRBD1|TRBV12-3/TRBV12-4|few|TRBJ1-1
CASSLDATGRTEAFF
TGTGCCAGCAGTTTAGATGCGACAGGGCGCACTGAAGCTTTCTTT
>-|TRBV19|-|TRBJ1-1
CASTRMENTEAFF
TGTGCCAGTACGAGAATGGAGAACACTGAAGCTTTCTTT
>-|TRBV2|few|TRBJ1-1
CASSEPGTEAFF
TGTGCCAGCAGTGAGCCCGGGACTGAAGCTTTCTTT
>-|TRBV20-1|-|TRBJ1-5
CSARGVQTLNQPQHF
TGCAGTGCTAGAGGCGTTCAGACACTGAATCAGCCCCAGCATTTT
>-|TRBV20-1|-|TRBJ2-5
CSARSGKGETQYF
TGCAGTGCTAGATCCGGGAAGGGAGAGACCCAGTACTTC
>TRBD2|TRBV12-3/TRBV12-4|once|TRBJ2-3
CASSPPTLSGITDTQYF
TGTGCCAGCAGTCCACCAACCCTGAGCGGGATCACAGATACGCAGTATTTT
>-|TRBV5-1|-|TRBJ2-2
CASSLGTANTGELFF
TGCGCCAGCAGCTTGGGAACGGCGAACACCGGGGAGCTGTTTTTT
>TRBD2|TRBV10-3|-|TRBJ2-1
CAISESSASGTSSYNEQFF
TGTGCCATCAGTGAGTCCTCGGCTAGCGGGACGAGCTCCTACAATGAGCAGTTCTTC
>-|TRBV20-1|few|TRBJ1-1
CSARVSGGTGDTEAFF
TGCAGTGCTAGAGTCTCGGGGGGGACGGGGGACACTGAAGCTTTCTTT
>TRBD2|TRBV28|-|TRBJ2-1
CASRWTSGSSYNERFF
TGTGCCAGCAGGTGGACTAGCGGGAGCTCCTACAATGAGCGGTTCTTC
>TRBD2|TRBV6-2/TRBV6-3|-|TRBJ2-5
CASSLDLAAAETQYF
TGTGCCAGCAGTCTCGACCTAGCGGCCGCAGAGACCCAGTACTTC
>-|TRBV27|-|TRBJ2-6
CASRGLPTAGDSSGFSGANVLTF
TGTGCCAGCAGGGGACTGCCCACCGCAGGGGATTCTTCGGGGTTCTCTGGGGCCAACGTCCTGACTTTC
>-|TRBV5-1|once|TRBJ2-1
CASIGSAGFSDEQFF
TGCGCCAGCATAGGCTCGGCAGGGTTTTCGGATGAGCAGTTCTTC
>-|TRBV12-3/TRBV12-4|-|TRBJ2-3
CASSLTEFTDTQYF
TGTGCCAGCAGTTTGACGGAGTTCACAGATACGCAGTATTTT
>TRBD2|TRBV20-1|-|TRBJ2-7
CSAQPGASGRVTREQYF
TGCAGTGCCCAACCCGGGGCTAGCGGGAGAGTGACTCGGGAGCAGTACTTC
>-|TRBV6-4|-|TRBJ1-1
CASSSGMNTEAFF
TGTGCCAGCAGTTCAGGAATGAACACTGAAGCTTTCTTT
>TRBD2|TRBV7-3|-|TRBJ2-3
CASSSYSGGTDTQYF
TGTGCCAGCAGCTCCTACAGCGGGGGCACAGATACGCAGTATTTT
>TRBD1|TRBV10-1|-|TRBJ1-1
CASSWDRGTEAFF
TGCGCCAGCAGCTGGGACAGGGGGACTGAAGCTTTCTTT
>-|TRBV20-1|few|TRBJ1-5
CSAREAGRGGNQPQHF
TGCAGTGCTAGAGAGGCAGGGAGAGGGGGCAATCAGCCCCAGCATTTT